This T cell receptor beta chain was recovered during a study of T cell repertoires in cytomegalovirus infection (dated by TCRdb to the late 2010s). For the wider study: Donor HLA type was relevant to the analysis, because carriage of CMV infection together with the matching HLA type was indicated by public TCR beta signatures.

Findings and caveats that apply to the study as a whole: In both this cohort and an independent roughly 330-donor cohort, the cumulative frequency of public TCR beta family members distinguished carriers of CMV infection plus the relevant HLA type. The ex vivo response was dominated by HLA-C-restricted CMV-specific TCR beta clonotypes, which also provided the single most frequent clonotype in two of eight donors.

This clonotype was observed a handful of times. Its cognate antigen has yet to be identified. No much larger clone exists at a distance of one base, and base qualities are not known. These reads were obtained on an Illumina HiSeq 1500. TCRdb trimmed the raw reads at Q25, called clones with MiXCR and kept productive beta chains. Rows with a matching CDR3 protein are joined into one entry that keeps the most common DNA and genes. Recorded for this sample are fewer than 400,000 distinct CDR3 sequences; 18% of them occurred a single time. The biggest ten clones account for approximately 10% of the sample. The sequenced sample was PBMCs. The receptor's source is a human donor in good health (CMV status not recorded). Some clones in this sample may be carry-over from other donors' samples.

The nucleotides read TGTGCCAGCAGTGAATTTGTCCGACAGTCCTATGGCTACACCTTC. Its translation is CASSEFVRQSYGYTF. The sequence is built from TRBV6-1 and TRBJ1-2, and TRBD1 may be the D gene, going by 5 matching bases. CDR1 MNHNS and CDR2 SASEGT were looked up in the germline V gene. Deletion took 2 bases off V and 4 bases off J, with a span of 14 bases between the germline ends. Taken from cysteine to phenylalanine, the CDR3 has 15 residues. The entry retains the CDR3 DNA only, 45 bases that are in frame from base 1.